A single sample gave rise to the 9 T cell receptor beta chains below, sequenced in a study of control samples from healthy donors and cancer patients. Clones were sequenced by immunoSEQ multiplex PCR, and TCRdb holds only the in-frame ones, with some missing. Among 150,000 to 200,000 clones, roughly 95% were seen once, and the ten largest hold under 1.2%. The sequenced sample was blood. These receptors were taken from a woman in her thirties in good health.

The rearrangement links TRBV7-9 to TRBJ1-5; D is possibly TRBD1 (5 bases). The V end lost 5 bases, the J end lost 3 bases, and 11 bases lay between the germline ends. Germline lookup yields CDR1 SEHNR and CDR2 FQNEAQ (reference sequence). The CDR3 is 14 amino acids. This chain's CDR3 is CASSRGTLNQPQHF. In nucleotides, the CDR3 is TGTGCCAGCAGCCGAGGGACCCTCAATCAGCCCCAGCATTTT.

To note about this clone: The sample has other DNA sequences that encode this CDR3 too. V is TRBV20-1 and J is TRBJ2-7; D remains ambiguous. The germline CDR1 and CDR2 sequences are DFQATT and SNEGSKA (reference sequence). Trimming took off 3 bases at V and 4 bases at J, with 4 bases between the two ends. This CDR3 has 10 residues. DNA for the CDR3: TGCAGTGCTAGTGGGTACGAGCAGTACTTC. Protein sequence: CSASGYEQYF.

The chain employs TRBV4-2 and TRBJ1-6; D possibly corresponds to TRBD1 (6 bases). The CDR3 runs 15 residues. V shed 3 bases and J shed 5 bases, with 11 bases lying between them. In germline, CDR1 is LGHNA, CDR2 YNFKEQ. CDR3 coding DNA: TGTGCCAGCAGCCAGGAGGGGACAAATAATTCACCCCTCCACTTT. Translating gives CASSQEGTNNSPLHF.

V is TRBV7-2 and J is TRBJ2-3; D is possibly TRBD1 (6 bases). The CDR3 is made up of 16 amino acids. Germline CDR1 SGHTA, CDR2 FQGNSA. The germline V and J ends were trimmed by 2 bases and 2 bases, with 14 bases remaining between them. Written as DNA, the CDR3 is TGTGCCAGCAGCTTATTAGGGGGTACGATCACAGATACGCAGTATTTT. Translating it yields CASSLLGGTITDTQYF.

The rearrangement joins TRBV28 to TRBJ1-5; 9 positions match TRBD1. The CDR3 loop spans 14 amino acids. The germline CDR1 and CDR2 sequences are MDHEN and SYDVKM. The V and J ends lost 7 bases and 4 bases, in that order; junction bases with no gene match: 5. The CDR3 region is CASIPTGGNQPQHF. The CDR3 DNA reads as TGTGCCAGCATTCCGACAGGGGGAAATCAGCCCCAGCATTTT. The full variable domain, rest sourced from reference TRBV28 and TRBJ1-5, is DVKVTQSSRYLVKRTGEKVFLECVQDMDHENMFWYRQDPGLGLRLIYFSYDVKMKEKGDIPEGYSVSREKKERFSLILESASTNQTSMYLCASIPTGGNQPQHFGDGTRLSIL.

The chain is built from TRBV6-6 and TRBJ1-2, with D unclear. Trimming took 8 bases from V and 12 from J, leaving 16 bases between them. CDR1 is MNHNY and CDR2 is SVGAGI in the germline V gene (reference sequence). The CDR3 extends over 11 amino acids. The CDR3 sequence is CASYSPAGHTF. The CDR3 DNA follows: TGTGCCAGCTATAGCCCCGCAGGACACACCTTC.

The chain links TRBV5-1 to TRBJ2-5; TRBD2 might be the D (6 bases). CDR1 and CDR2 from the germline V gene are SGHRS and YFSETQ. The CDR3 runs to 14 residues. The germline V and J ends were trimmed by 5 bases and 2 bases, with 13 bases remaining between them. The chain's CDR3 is CASSRAGIQETQYF. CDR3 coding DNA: TGCGCCAGCAGTAGGGCGGGAATACAAGAGACCCAGTACTTC.

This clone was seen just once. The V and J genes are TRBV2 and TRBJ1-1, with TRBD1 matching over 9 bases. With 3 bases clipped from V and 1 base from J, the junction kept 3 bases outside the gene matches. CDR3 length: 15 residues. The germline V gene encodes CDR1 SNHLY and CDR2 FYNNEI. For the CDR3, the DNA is TGTGCCAGCAGTGAGACGGACAGGGGGAACACTGAAGCTTTCTTT. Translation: CASSETDRGNTEAFF.

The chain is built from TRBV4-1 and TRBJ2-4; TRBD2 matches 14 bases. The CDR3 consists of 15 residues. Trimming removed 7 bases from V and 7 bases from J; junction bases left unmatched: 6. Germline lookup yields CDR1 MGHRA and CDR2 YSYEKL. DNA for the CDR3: TGCGCCAGCAACGCCGGACTAGCGGGGGGTAACATTCAGTACTTC. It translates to CASNAGLAGGNIQYF.